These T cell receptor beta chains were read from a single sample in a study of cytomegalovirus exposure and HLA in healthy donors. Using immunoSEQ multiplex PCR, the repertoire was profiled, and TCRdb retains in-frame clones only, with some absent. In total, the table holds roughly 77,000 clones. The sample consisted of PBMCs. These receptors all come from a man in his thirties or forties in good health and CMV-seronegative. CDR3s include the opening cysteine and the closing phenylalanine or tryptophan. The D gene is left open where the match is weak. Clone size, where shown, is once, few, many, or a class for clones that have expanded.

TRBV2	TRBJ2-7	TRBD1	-	CASRGQGVGEQYF	TGTGCCAGCAGGGGACAGGGGGTTGGCGAGCAGTACTTC
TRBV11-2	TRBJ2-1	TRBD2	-	CASSFSREDYNEQFF	TGTGCCAGCAGCTTCTCGCGGGAGGACTACAATGAGCAGTTCTTC
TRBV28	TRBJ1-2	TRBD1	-	CASSGQGAHGYTF	TGTGCCAGCAGTGGACAGGGCGCCCATGGCTACACCTTC
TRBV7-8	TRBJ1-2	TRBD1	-	CASSLAATGDLVIYTF	TGTGCCAGCAGCTTAGCCGCTACAGGGGATCTGGTAATCTACACCTTC
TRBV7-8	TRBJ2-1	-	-	CASSATAVAYNEQFF	TGTGCCAGCAGCGCTACAGCCGTAGCCTACAATGAGCAGTTCTTC
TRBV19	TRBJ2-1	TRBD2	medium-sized	CASSILTSGGNEQFF	TGTGCCAGTAGTATTTTGACTAGCGGAGGGAATGAGCAGTTCTTC
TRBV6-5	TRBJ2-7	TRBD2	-	CASSYREGPYEQYF	TGTGCCAGCAGTTACCGGGAGGGACCCTACGAGCAGTACTTC
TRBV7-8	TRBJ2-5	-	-	CASSLGRALGRGQETQYF	TGTGCCAGCAGCTTAGGGCGAGCCTTAGGTCGCGGCCAAGAGACCCAGTACTTC
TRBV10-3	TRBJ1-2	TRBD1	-	CAISTPTRGQGARYYGYTF	TGTGCCATCAGTACCCCGACTAGGGGACAGGGGGCGAGGTACTATGGCTACACCTTC
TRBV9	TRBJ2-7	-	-	CASSPHRQGSSYEQYF	TGTGCCAGCAGCCCTCATAGGCAGGGATCCTCCTACGAGCAGTACTTC
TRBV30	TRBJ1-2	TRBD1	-	CAWSVLRGTVINYGYTF	TGTGCCTGGAGTGTACTTAGGGGGACAGTCATTAACTATGGCTACACCTTC
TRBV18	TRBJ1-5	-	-	CASSPPGGDNQPQHF	TGTGCCAGCTCACCACCGGGAGGGGATAATCAGCCCCAGCATTTT
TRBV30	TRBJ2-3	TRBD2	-	CASPGERGGLTDTQYF	TGTGCCTCTCCGGGGGAGCGGGGGGGCCTGACAGATACGCAGTATTTT
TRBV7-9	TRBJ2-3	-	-	CASSWGDRSSADTQYF	TGTGCCAGCAGCTGGGGCGACAGATCAAGCGCAGATACGCAGTATTTT
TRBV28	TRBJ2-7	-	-	CASSTYVGGPPREQYF	TGTGCCAGCAGTACCTATGTCGGGGGACCCCCTCGCGAGCAGTACTTC
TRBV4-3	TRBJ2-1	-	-	CASSQDSAGSRVQFF	TGCGCCAGCAGCCAAGATTCGGCAGGCTCGAGGGTGCAGTTCTTC
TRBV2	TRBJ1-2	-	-	CASSQTRDHYGYTF	TGTGCCAGCAGTCAAACTAGGGATCACTATGGCTACACCTTC
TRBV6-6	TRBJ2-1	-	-	CASSYTLARNEQFF	TGTGCCAGCAGTTACACCCTAGCGAGGAATGAGCAGTTCTTC
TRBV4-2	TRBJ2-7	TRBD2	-	CASSQDLTSGAYEQYF	TGTGCCAGCAGCCAAGATCTGACTAGCGGGGCCTACGAGCAGTACTTC
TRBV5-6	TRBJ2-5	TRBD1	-	CASSPGQGETQYF	TGTGCCAGCAGCCCGGGACAGGGAGAGACCCAGTACTTC
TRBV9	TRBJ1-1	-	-	CASSVGGTTEAFF	TGTGCCAGCAGCGTAGGCGGCACCACTGAAGCTTTCTTT
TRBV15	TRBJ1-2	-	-	CATSRDRRGGYTF	TGTGCCACCAGCAGAGATCGGCGGGGGGGCTACACCTTC
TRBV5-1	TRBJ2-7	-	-	CASSLVSGTGSYEQYF	TGCGCCAGCAGCTTGGTTAGCGGGACAGGGTCCTACGAGCAGTACTTC
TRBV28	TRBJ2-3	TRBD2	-	CASKLAGTTDTQYF	TGTGCCAGCAAACTAGCGGGGACCACAGATACGCAGTATTTT
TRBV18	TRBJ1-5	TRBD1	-	CASSQQGYDQPQHF	TGTGCCAGCTCACAACAGGGGTACGATCAGCCCCAGCATTTT
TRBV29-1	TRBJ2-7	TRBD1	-	CSVRQGPYEQYF	TGCAGCGTTAGACAGGGACCCTACGAGCAGTACTTC
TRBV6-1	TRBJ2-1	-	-	CASSEGTSWNEQFF	TGTGCCAGCAGTGAAGGGACAAGTTGGAATGAGCAGTTCTTC
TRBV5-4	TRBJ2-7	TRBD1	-	CASSLTGTGIPEQYF	TGTGCCAGCAGCTTGACAGGGACAGGAATCCCCGAGCAGTACTTC
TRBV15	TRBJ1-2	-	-	CATSRLQGLPSYGYTF	TGTGCCACCAGCAGACTACAGGGCCTCCCTTCTTATGGCTACACCTTC
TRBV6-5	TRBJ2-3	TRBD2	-	CASSYGLAATDTQYF	TGTGCCAGCAGTTACGGACTAGCGGCCACAGATACGCAGTATTTT
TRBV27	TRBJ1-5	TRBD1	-	CASSLNDRGGNQPQHF	TGTGCCAGCAGTTTAAACGACAGGGGTGGCAATCAGCCCCAGCATTTT
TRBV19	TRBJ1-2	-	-	CASSSRYYGYTF	TGTGCCAGTAGTTCTAGGTACTATGGCTACACCTTC
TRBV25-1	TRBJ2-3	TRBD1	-	CASSESRDRDRTDTQYF	TGTGCCAGCAGTGAATCTAGGGACAGGGACCGCACAGATACGCAGTATTTT
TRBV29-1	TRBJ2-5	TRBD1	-	CSVDRGLGETQYF	TGCAGCGTTGACAGGGGGCTCGGGGAGACCCAGTACTTC
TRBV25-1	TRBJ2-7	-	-	CASSEFGREGLGQYF	TGTGCCAGCAGTGAATTCGGCAGGGAAGGGCTGGGGCAGTACTTC
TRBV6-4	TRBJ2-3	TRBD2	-	CASSLTGGSTDTQYF	TGTGCCAGCAGCCTCACGGGGGGGAGCACAGATACGCAGTATTTT
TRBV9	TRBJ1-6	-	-	CASSVAARTNNSPLHF	TGTGCCAGCAGCGTAGCTGCCAGAACAAATAATTCACCCCTCCACTTT
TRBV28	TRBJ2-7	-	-	CASSFYSTRQYF	TGTGCCAGCAGTTTTTATTCTACGAGGCAGTACTTC
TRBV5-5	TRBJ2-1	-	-	CASSLLVNLYNEQFF	TGTGCCAGCAGCTTACTAGTCAATCTTTACAATGAGCAGTTCTTC
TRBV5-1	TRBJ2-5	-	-	CASSLRETQYF	TGCGCCAGCAGCTTACGGGAGACCCAGTACTTC
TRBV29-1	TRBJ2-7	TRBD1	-	CSVGQGAFREQYF	TGCAGCGTTGGACAGGGGGCTTTCAGGGAGCAGTACTTC
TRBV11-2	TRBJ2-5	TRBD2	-	CASSSTSGGQETQYF	TGTGCCAGCAGCTCGACTAGCGGGGGTCAAGAGACCCAGTACTTC
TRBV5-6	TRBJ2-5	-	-	CASSWEGRETQYF	TGTGCCAGCAGCTGGGAAGGGAGGGAGACCCAGTACTTC
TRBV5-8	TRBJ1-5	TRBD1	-	CASSVRSWDRGVQLVYRQHF	TGTGCCAGCAGCGTACGATCGTGGGACAGGGGTGTACAACTGGTCTACCGCCAGCATTTT
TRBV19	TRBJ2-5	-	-	CASSIGGETQYF	TGTGCCAGTAGTATAGGCGGAGAGACCCAGTACTTC
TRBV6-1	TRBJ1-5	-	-	CASSEHAGIGNQPQHF	TGTGCCAGCAGTGAACATGCAGGGATCGGCAATCAGCCCCAGCATTTT
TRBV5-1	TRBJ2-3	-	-	CASSPGQTTSTDTQYF	TGCGCCAGCAGCCCAGGACAGACCACTAGCACAGATACGCAGTATTTT
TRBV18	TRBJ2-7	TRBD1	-	CASSQGARSGEQYF	TGTGCCAGCTCGCAGGGGGCGAGGTCGGGAGAGCAGTACTTC
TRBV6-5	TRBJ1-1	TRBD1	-	CASRMRGGYTEAFF	TGTGCCAGCAGAATGAGAGGGGGCTACACTGAAGCTTTCTTT
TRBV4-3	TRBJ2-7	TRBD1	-	CASSHLPGTDYEQYF	TGCGCCAGCAGCCACTTACCCGGGACAGACTACGAGCAGTACTTC
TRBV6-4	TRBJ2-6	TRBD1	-	CASSDRDSGANVLTF	TGTGCCAGCAGTGACAGGGACAGTGGGGCCAACGTCCTGACTTTC
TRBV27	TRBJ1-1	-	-	CASSLQGLNTEAFF	TGTGCCAGCAGTTTACAGGGGCTGAACACTGAAGCTTTCTTT
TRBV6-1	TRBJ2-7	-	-	CASSLDGGVYEQYF	TGTGCCAGCAGTCTGGACGGAGGTGTATACGAGCAGTACTTC
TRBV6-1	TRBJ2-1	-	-	CASSEAPGTFNEQFF	TGTGCCAGCAGTGAAGCCCCGGGGACTTTTAATGAGCAGTTCTTC